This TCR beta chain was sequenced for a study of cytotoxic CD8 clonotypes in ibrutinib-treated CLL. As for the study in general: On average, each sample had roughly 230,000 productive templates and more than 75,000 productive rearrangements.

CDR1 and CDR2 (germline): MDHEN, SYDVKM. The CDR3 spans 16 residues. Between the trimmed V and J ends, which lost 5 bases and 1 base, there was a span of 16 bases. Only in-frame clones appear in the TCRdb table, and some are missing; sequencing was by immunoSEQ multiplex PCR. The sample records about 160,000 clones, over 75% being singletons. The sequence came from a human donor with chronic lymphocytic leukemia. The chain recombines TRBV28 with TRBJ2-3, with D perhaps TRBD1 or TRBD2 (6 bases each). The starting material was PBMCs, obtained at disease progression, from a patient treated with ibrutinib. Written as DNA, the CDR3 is TGTGCCAGCAGTCCCCCGGGGGCGGGTGGCACAGATACGCAGTATTTT. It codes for CASSPPGAGGTDTQYF.